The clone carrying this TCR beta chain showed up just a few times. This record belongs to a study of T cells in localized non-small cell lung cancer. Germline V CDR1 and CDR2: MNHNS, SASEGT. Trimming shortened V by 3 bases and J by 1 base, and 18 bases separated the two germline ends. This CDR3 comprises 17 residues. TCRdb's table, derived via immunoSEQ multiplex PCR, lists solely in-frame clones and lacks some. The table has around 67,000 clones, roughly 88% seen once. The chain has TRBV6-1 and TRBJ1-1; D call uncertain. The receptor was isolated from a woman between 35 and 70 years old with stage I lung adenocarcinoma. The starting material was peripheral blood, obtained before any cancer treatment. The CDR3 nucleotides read TGTGCCAGCAGTGAGGGATGGCGTGGGCCGAAGAACACTGAAGCTTTCTTT. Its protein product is CASSEGWRGPKNTEAFF.